This is a list of T cell receptor beta chains from one sample in a study of blood T cell repertoires in COVID-19. Assay used: immunoSEQ multiplex PCR; TCRdb lists only in-frame clones, some missing. The profile shows some 110,000 clones, roughly 84% of them singletons. Material: peripheral blood. The receptor source for this set is a man in his forties with acute or convalescent COVID-19. Each CDR3 is given with its conserved first and last residue. The D gene is left open where the match is weak. The size entry is marked missing in some rows and otherwise reads once, few, many or a size class.

TRBV7-2,TRBJ2-6,NA,NA,CASSPQGSASGANVLTF,TGTGCCAGCAGCCCCCAAGGAAGCGCCTCTGGGGCCAACGTCCTGACTTTC
TRBV5-1,TRBJ2-5,NA,NA,CASSPYYQETQYF,TGCGCCAGCAGCCCATACTACCAAGAGACCCAGTACTTC
TRBV13,TRBJ2-3,NA,NA,CASSPGRQADTQYF,TGTGCCAGCAGCCCCGGTCGGCAGGCAGATACGCAGTATTTT
TRBV7-8,TRBJ2-6,NA,NA,CASSLDRGSGANVLTF,TGTGCCAGCAGCTTGGACCGGGGGAGTGGGGCCAACGTCCTGACTTTC
TRBV2,TRBJ1-1,NA,NA,CASRERENTEAFF,TGTGCCAGCAGAGAGAGGGAGAACACTGAAGCTTTCTTT
TRBV28,TRBJ2-5,NA,NA,CASSPYSRGETQYF,TGTGCCAGCAGTCCTTACTCTAGGGGGGAGACCCAGTACTTC
TRBV30,TRBJ1-1,NA,NA,CAWSYGGLNTEAFF,TGTGCCTGGAGTTACGGAGGACTGAACACTGAAGCTTTCTTT
TRBV5-1,TRBJ2-1,NA,TRBD2,CASSLVGSGSHYNEQFF,TGCGCCAGCAGCTTAGTTGGTAGCGGGAGCCATTACAATGAGCAGTTCTTC
TRBV5-1,TRBJ2-7,NA,TRBD1,CASSAYGTGGFEQYF,TGCGCCAGCAGCGCCTACGGGACAGGGGGCTTCGAGCAGTACTTC
TRBV7-8,TRBJ2-7,NA,TRBD1,CASSFGQGGYEQYF,TGTGCCAGCAGCTTTGGACAGGGAGGCTACGAGCAGTACTTC
TRBV19,TRBJ2-4,NA,NA,CASSISLQAQNIQYF,TGTGCCAGTAGTATAAGTCTCCAGGCCCAAAACATTCAGTACTTC
TRBV3-1/TRBV3-2,TRBJ2-5,NA,NA,CASSQGEGATEETQYF,TGTGCCAGCAGCCAAGGCGAGGGAGCCACTGAAGAGACCCAGTACTTC
TRBV15,TRBJ1-1,NA,NA,CATSRVHSGAFF,TGTGCCACCAGCAGAGTACACAGCGGAGCTTTCTTT
TRBV27,TRBJ2-1,NA,NA,CASSFRRIFNEQFF,TGTGCCAGCAGTTTTAGGAGGATTTTTAATGAGCAGTTCTTC
TRBV18,TRBJ1-4,NA,TRBD1,CASSPGGQSEKLFF,TGTGCCAGCTCACCGGGGGGACAGAGTGAAAAACTGTTTTTT
TRBV6-5,TRBJ2-1,NA,TRBD2,CASSASGRGNEQFF,TGTGCCAGCAGCGCTAGCGGGAGGGGCAATGAGCAGTTCTTC
TRBV6-4,TRBJ1-2,NA,NA,CASKRRGAEGSYTF,TGTGCCAGCAAAAGACGGGGGGCTGAAGGGAGCTACACCTTC
TRBV7-8,TRBJ2-5,NA,NA,CASTRFIMETQYF,TGTGCCAGCACGAGGTTTATTATGGAGACCCAGTACTTC
TRBV19,TRBJ1-6,NA,NA,CASSALTGGDSPLHF,TGTGCCAGTAGCGCTCTGACAGGTGGTGATTCACCCCTCCACTTT
TRBV6-4,TRBJ2-5,many,TRBD2,CAAKRTSGGPTQETQYF,TGTGCCGCTAAAAGGACTAGCGGGGGGCCCACCCAAGAGACCCAGTACTTC
TRBV6-4,TRBJ2-3,NA,NA,CASSEVGGLSTDTQYF,TGTGCCAGCAGTGAGGTTGGCGGACTCAGCACAGATACGCAGTATTTT
TRBV4-2,TRBJ2-7,NA,TRBD1,CASSQGRTGPTYEQYF,TGTGCCAGCAGCCAGGGACGGACAGGACCGACCTACGAGCAGTACTTC
TRBV7-9,TRBJ1-1,NA,NA,CASSLDGRVAEAFF,TGTGCCAGCAGCTTAGATGGCAGGGTGGCTGAAGCTTTCTTT
TRBV6-5,TRBJ2-1,NA,TRBD1,CASRQPGQHYNEQFF,TGTGCCAGCAGGCAACCGGGACAGCACTACAATGAGCAGTTCTTC
TRBV28,TRBJ2-7,NA,TRBD1,CASSPGQGGYAQYF,TGTGCCAGCAGCCCGGGACAGGGGGGCTACGCGCAGTACTTC
TRBV6-2/TRBV6-3,TRBJ2-7,NA,TRBD1,CASSYRQGPFEQYF,TGTGCCAGCAGTTACCGACAGGGTCCTTTCGAGCAGTACTTC
TRBV11-1,TRBJ2-5,once,TRBD2,CASSLGLADSETQYF,TGTGCCAGCAGCTTAGGCCTAGCGGATTCAGAGACCCAGTACTTC
TRBV11-2,TRBJ2-7,NA,TRBD2,CASSLIAGEIYEQYF,TGTGCCAGCAGCTTAATCGCGGGGGAAATCTACGAGCAGTACTTC
TRBV5-5,TRBJ2-5,NA,TRBD2,CASSFFLAGGVETQYF,TGTGCCAGCAGCTTTTTCCTAGCGGGGGGCGTAGAGACCCAGTACTTC
TRBV5-6,TRBJ2-3,NA,NA,CASSFLAQDTQYF,TGTGCCAGCAGCTTTCTAGCGCAAGATACGCAGTATTTT
TRBV3-1/TRBV3-2,TRBJ2-3,NA,NA,CASSQETSGDTQYF,TGTGCCAGCAGCCAAGAAACCAGCGGAGATACGCAGTATTTT
TRBV28,TRBJ1-1,NA,NA,CASSLGMNTEAFF,TGTGCCAGCAGTTTAGGCATGAACACTGAAGCTTTCTTT
TRBV27,TRBJ2-7,NA,NA,CASSLSKGPLYEQYF,TGTGCCAGCAGTTTATCGAAGGGGCCTCTTTACGAGCAGTACTTC
TRBV18,TRBJ1-1,NA,NA,CASSPLAIEAFF,TGTGCCAGCTCACCCTTAGCGATCGAAGCTTTCTTT
TRBV20-1,TRBJ2-7,NA,NA,CSARVRDEQYF,TGCAGTGCTAGAGTCAGGGACGAGCAGTACTTC
TRBV5-6,TRBJ1-1,NA,NA,CASSYARGAVRNTEAFF,TGTGCCAGCAGCTACGCACGGGGGGCGGTGAGGAACACTGAAGCTTTCTTT
TRBV28,TRBJ2-7,once,TRBD2,CASSPPASGTYEQYF,TGTGCCAGCAGTCCGCCCGCTAGCGGGACCTACGAGCAGTACTTC
TRBV7-9,TRBJ1-4,NA,NA,CASSGRLGLITNEKLFF,TGTGCCAGCAGCGGGCGTTTGGGGCTTATAACTAATGAAAAACTGTTTTTT